This TCR beta chain was sequenced for a study of post-analysis software for immune sequencing data (dated by TCRdb to the mid-2010s). Background on the whole study: Relapsing-remitting, secondary progressive and progressive-relapsing multiple sclerosis were recorded as disease courses, and subtype annotation was lacking for some patients. The patient repertoires were set against approximately 10 previously published healthy control repertoires from donors whose ages ranged from roughly 6 to 27 years. A subset of samples was prepared in parallel using single-end sample barcoding, then pooled and co-amplified after Illumina adapter ligation. Overall results and qualifications from the work: Strong co-clustering of samples prepared in the same batch was shown by direct clustering with F measure, prompting a batch-effect correction. The multiple sclerosis patient group was slightly younger than the control group. Significantly higher frequencies in patients than in controls were found for several TRBV segments, including TRBV5-6, TRBV5-1 and TRBV20-1. Compared with controls, multiple sclerosis patients had significantly lower normalized Chao1 diversity, a finding suggesting substantial peripheral T-cell clonal expansion.

The library relied on PCR. The sequencer listed for this sample is Illumina HiSeq 2500. To reduce PCR and sequencing biases, unique molecular identifiers were incorporated into the TCR beta cDNA libraries. Approximately 500,000 cDNA molecules were obtained per 1 to 10 million input T cells, so each molecule approximated one T cell. The patient libraries were prepared and sequenced with the same protocol used for the earlier healthy control dataset. Within a given batch, samples were prepared together, multiplexed and sequenced on the same HiSeq lane. Under the source paper's analysis protocol: Raw barcoded reads were processed with MIGEC, discarding single-read molecular identifier groups before consensus assembly and CDR3 extraction. VDJtools was used for post-analysis of the clonotype tables, and diversity was normalized by down-sampling every dataset to the size of the smallest sample. To correct batch-related cross-sample contamination, repertoire overlap clustering matched CDR3 amino acid sequences but not nucleotide sequences. The public reads were reanalyzed by TCRdb: fastp trimming at Q25, MiXCR alignment, in-frame beta chains only. Rows are combined by CDR3 protein, so each entry shows the most common genes and DNA. These V and J calls derive from TCRdb rather than the authors' analysis. The sample table contains some 890,000 distinct CDR3 sequences; only one count was recorded for around 50% of them. The leading ten clones occupy 4.6% of the sample.

CDR1 and CDR2, looked up from the germline V gene (reference sequence), are LGHDT and YNNKEL. The CDR3 holds 17 amino acids from the cysteine to the phenylalanine. The kept DNA is CDR3 alone, 51 bases in frame from the first base. Relative to germline, V is missing 4 bases and J is missing 0 bases, with 6 bases of the junction outside any gene match. There are a few counts of this clonotype. Its antigen is currently not known. Base-call qualities are not available, and no considerably larger clone is one nucleotide away. To demonstrate the VDJtools post-analysis software, the study profiled TCR beta repertoires from the peripheral blood of around 13 young patients with multiple sclerosis. Multiple sclerosis patients were children and adolescents aged about 6 to 15 years.

Sequencing input: blood. The rearranged segments are TRBV3-1 and TRBJ2-6, with 7 junctional bases fitting TRBD1. The receptor's source is a girl aged 10 to 17 with multiple sclerosis. The nucleotides are TGTGCCAGCAGCCCCGGGACAGTGGGCTCTGGGGCCAACGTCCTGACTTTC. Its coded protein is CASSPGTVGSGANVLTF.